Listed below are T cell receptor beta chains from one sample, sequenced in a study of T cells after yellow fever vaccination. TCRdb fed the 5' RACE reads into MiXCR, producing one record per CDR3 protein. The sample records fewer than 20,000 distinct CDR3 sequences, approximately 4.1% being singletons. The specimen comprised PBMCs, either bulk or a sorted T-cell subset (CD4+, CD8+, memory, or dextramer-sorted; not recorded which), sampled 15 days after the yellow fever booster vaccination. The receptors here all came from a man aged 25-45 years who received the YFV17D yellow fever vaccine. The CDR3 runs from the conserved cysteine through the conserved F or W. A D gene is named only where the DNA matches it firmly. Size is omitted from some rows. Given values are once, few, many or a class for expanded clones.

j_gene	v_gene	abundance	d_gene	CDR3aa	CDR3nt
TRBJ1-4	TRBV7-9	many	NA	CASALEFLPDEKLFF	TGTGCCAGCGCCCTGGAATTCCTGCCTGATGAAAAACTGTTTTTT
TRBJ1-5	TRBV6-2/TRBV6-3	many	TRBD1	CASTDRVYSNQPQHF	TGTGCCAGCACCGACAGGGTTTATAGCAATCAGCCCCAGCATTTT
TRBJ1-5	TRBV20-1	few	NA	CSATGFGQPQHF	TGCAGTGCAACAGGGTTCGGTCAGCCCCAGCATTTT
TRBJ1-5	TRBV20-1	many	TRBD1	CSARYPDREIRQPQHF	TGCAGTGCTAGATATCCGGACAGGGAAATTAGGCAGCCCCAGCATTTT
TRBJ2-1	TRBV7-9	few	TRBD1	CASNPQGDEQFF	TGTGCCAGCAATCCTCAGGGGGATGAGCAGTTCTTC
TRBJ1-2	TRBV4-2	many	TRBD1	CASSQVGGGASGYTF	TGTGCCAGCAGCCAAGTGGGAGGGGGCGCTTCTGGCTACACCTTC
TRBJ2-7	TRBV10-2	many	TRBD2	CASGELAGGAYEQYF	TGCGCCAGCGGCGAGCTAGCGGGAGGGGCCTACGAGCAGTACTTC
TRBJ2-2	TRBV29-1	medium-sized	TRBD1	CSVEDPTGGTTGELFF	TGCAGCGTTGAAGATCCGACAGGGGGGACCACCGGGGAGCTGTTTTTT
TRBJ1-2	TRBV29-1	many	NA	CSVGSGANGYTF	TGCAGCGTCGGGTCGGGGGCCAATGGCTACACCTTC
TRBJ2-7	TRBV12-3/TRBV12-4	many	TRBD1	CASSLGGTAGEQYF	TGTGCCAGCAGTTTAGGGGGGACAGCTGGCGAGCAGTACTTC
TRBJ2-5	TRBV7-6	many	TRBD2	CASSSSGLAGVVETQYF	TGTGCCAGCAGCTCATCCGGACTAGCGGGAGTAGTGGAGACCCAGTACTTC
TRBJ1-1	TRBV18	many	TRBD1	CASSPRQGATTEAFF	TGTGCCAGCTCACCACGCCAGGGGGCGACCACTGAAGCTTTCTTT
TRBJ1-1	TRBV12-3/TRBV12-4	many	TRBD1	CASSQNRGRRTEAFF	TGTGCCAGCAGCCAGAACAGGGGGCGTCGGACTGAAGCTTTCTTT
TRBJ2-1	TRBV10-2	many	TRBD2	CASSDLAGGSSYNEQFF	TGCGCCAGCAGTGATCTAGCGGGAGGGAGCTCCTACAATGAGCAGTTCTTC
TRBJ2-7	TRBV12-3/TRBV12-4	NA	TRBD1	CASSQEGQVPYEQYF	TGTGCCAGCAGCCAAGAGGGACAGGTTCCTTACGAGCAGTACTTC
TRBJ2-2	TRBV2	NA	TRBD2	CALCSPLWVLREDTGELFF	TGTGCCCTCTGTTCACCACTCTGGGTTCTACGGGAGGACACCGGGGAGCTGTTTTTT
TRBJ2-7	TRBV7-8	many	NA	CASSPGRDEQYF	TGTGCCAGCAGCCCCGGGCGGGACGAGCAGTACTTC
TRBJ2-4	TRBV6-1	NA	NA	CASRRSGGADIHYF	TGTGCCAGCAGGAGATCCGGGGGCGCCGACATTCACTACTTC
TRBJ2-3	TRBV6-6	few	NA	CASTGTAADTQYF	TGTGCCAGCACAGGCACCGCGGCAGATACGCAGTATTTT
TRBJ1-2	TRBV11-2	many	NA	CASTRYDRPYGYTF	TGTGCCAGCACCCGATACGACAGGCCCTATGGCTACACCTTC
TRBJ2-5	TRBV3-1	NA	TRBD2	CASSQDLGLAEETQYF	TGTGCCAGCAGCCAAGATTTGGGACTAGCGGAGGAGACCCAGTACTTC
TRBJ1-5	TRBV7-2	many	TRBD1	CASSLGQGGSQPQHF	TGTGCCAGCAGCTTGGGACAGGGTGGGAGTCAGCCCCAGCATTTT
TRBJ2-7	TRBV5-1	many	TRBD1	CASSPTGAGEQYF	TGCGCCAGCAGCCCGACAGGGGCTGGCGAGCAGTACTTC
TRBJ1-6	TRBV12-3/TRBV12-4	medium-sized	NA	CASREGSSYNSPLHF	TGTGCCAGCAGGGAGGGGAGCTCCTATAATTCACCCCTCCACTTT
TRBJ2-7	TRBV4-3	many	TRBD2	CASSQFILAGGAAYEQYF	TGCGCCAGCAGCCAATTCATTCTAGCGGGAGGGGCGGCCTACGAGCAGTACTTC
TRBJ2-3	TRBV4-2	medium-sized	TRBD2	CASSQDFGLAGVISTDTQYF	TGTGCCAGCAGCCAAGATTTCGGACTAGCGGGAGTTATTAGCACAGATACGCAGTATTTT
TRBJ2-3	TRBV14	many	NA	CASSQAVTSTDTQYF	TGTGCCAGCAGCCAAGCCGTGACTAGCACAGATACGCAGTATTTT
TRBJ2-5	TRBV20-1	many	NA	CSAGGQETQYF	TGCAGTGCTGGCGGACAAGAGACCCAGTACTTC
TRBJ2-1	TRBV10-2	medium-sized	NA	CASSEYLASEQFF	TGCGCCAGCAGTGAGTACCTAGCGTCTGAGCAGTTCTTC
TRBJ1-6	TRBV15	medium-sized	TRBD1	CATSANTGGNSPLHF	TGTGCCACCAGCGCAAACACAGGGGGGAATTCACCCCTCCACTTT
TRBJ2-1	TRBV5-4	NA	TRBD2	CARGGRAYNEQFF	TGTGCCAGGGGCGGGAGAGCCTACAATGAGCAGTTCTTC
TRBJ2-5	TRBV4-3	many	NA	CASSQSPPTRGVQETQYF	TGCGCCAGCAGCCAGTCCCCCCCGACTAGGGGGGTCCAAGAGACCCAGTACTTC
TRBJ2-7	TRBV12-3/TRBV12-4	many	NA	CASSFIAQRTYEQYF	TGTGCCAGCAGTTTCATAGCCCAGCGGACCTACGAGCAGTACTTC
TRBJ1-2	TRBV3-1	many	NA	CASSPNRVFYHGYTF	TGTGCCAGCAGTCCTAACAGGGTCTTTTATCATGGCTACACCTTC
TRBJ2-1	TRBV19	many	NA	CASSDEGEQFF	TGTGCCAGTAGTGACGAAGGAGAGCAGTTCTTC
TRBJ2-7	TRBV12-3/TRBV12-4	many	TRBD1	CASSLGTGGEQYF	TGTGCCAGCAGTTTGGGGACAGGGGGCGAGCAGTACTTC
TRBJ2-1	TRBV20-1	many	TRBD2	CSTLPGLVSNEQFF	TGCAGTACCCTACCAGGACTAGTGAGTAATGAGCAGTTCTTC
TRBJ2-1	TRBV9	many	TRBD2	CASSGPGTSGYNEQFF	TGTGCCAGCAGCGGACCCGGGACTAGCGGTTACAATGAGCAGTTCTTC
TRBJ1-2	TRBV28	many	NA	CARPRQPVNYGYTF	TGTGCCAGACCCCGACAGCCAGTTAACTATGGCTACACCTTC
TRBJ2-7	TRBV29-1	many	NA	CSAGTGRGEQYF	TGCAGCGCCGGTACAGGCCGTGGCGAGCAGTACTTC
TRBJ1-3	TRBV3-1	many	NA	CASSQGTGPGNTIYF	TGTGCCAGCAGCCAAGGAACCGGTCCTGGAAACACCATATATTTT